This TCR beta chain was identified in a study of cytomegalovirus exposure and HLA in healthy donors. PCR was performed using 60 Vbeta and 13 Jbeta primers. The method was immunoSEQ multiplex PCR; TCRdb's version includes in-frame clones alone and lacks a portion of them. The listing records tens of thousands of clones. In germline, CDR1 is SGHRS, CDR2 YFSETQ. The CDR3 has 18 amino acids. Unmatched junction bases numbered 17, after V lost 1 base and J lost 6 bases. Study-level results: Roughly even sequencing depth across donors was the assumption behind the presence/absence analyses.

Comment on this clone: Antigen unknown.

This sequence originates from a girl aged 10-17 years in good health and CMV-seropositive. The V call is TRBV5-1, the J call TRBJ1-1, with TRBD1 matching 8 bases. The sample consisted of PBMCs. CDR3 residues: CASSLKLTGGFLRAEAFF. CDR3 sequence (DNA): TGCGCCAGCAGCTTGAAGTTAACAGGGGGATTTCTCCGGGCTGAAGCTTTCTTT.